Below, 7 T cell receptor beta chains from the same sample are listed, as sequenced in a study of beta chain features in type 1 diabetes. Sequenced material consisted of expressed TCRB transcripts (all of the isolated RNA was reverse transcribed). Method: immunoSEQ multiplex PCR; TCRdb's copy keeps in-frame clones and lacks some. The sample contains around 330,000 clones, 11% of which appear only once. The sequencing sample was made of naive CD4+ T cells from blood. All receptors derive from a woman in her thirties in good health.

This clone was seen a few times. The rearrangement uses TRBV11-2 and TRBJ2-1; D may be TRBD1 (5 bases). Trimming shortened V by 1 base and J by 2 bases, and 9 bases separated the two germline ends. This CDR3 has 15 amino acids. CDR1 and CDR2 (germline): SGHAT, FQNNGV. The CDR3 sequence: CASSLGTGAYNEQFF. The DNA for the CDR3 is TGTGCCAGCAGCTTAGGAACAGGAGCCTACAATGAGCAGTTCTTC.

CDR3 nucleotides: TGCGCCAGCAGCTTGGCCCGGGACAGATCCTACAATGAGCAGTTCTTC. As protein: CASSLARDRSYNEQFF. The rearrangement links TRBV5-1 to TRBJ2-1; 7 bases are a match to TRBD1. This CDR3 comprises 16 residues. Germline V lookup: CDR1 SGHRS, CDR2 YFSETQ. The V gene end was trimmed by 0 bases and the J gene end by 1 base; junction bases not matched to a gene: 4.

The rearrangement uses TRBV28 and TRBJ2-3; unclear D gene. V shed 5 bases and J shed 2 bases, with 5 bases lying between them. In germline, CDR1 is MDHEN, CDR2 SYDVKM. The CDR3 has 12 amino acids. The CDR3 spells CASSDTTDTQYF. The DNA for the CDR3 is TGTGCCAGCAGTGACACCACAGATACGCAGTATTTT.

V usage is TRBV19 and J usage is TRBJ1-5, with TRBD1 matching over 8 bases. CDR1 is LNHDA, CDR2 SQIVND, per germline (reference sequence). This CDR3 spans 16 amino acids. J lost 6 bases, V lost 4 bases, and 11 bases had no gene match. This CDR3 reads CASSTPDRANGQPQHF. As DNA, the CDR3 is TGTGCCAGTAGTACCCCGGACAGGGCGAATGGTCAGCCCCAGCATTTT.

The V call is TRBV14, the J call TRBJ2-1; 13 bases are a match to TRBD2. Germline V CDR1 and CDR2: SGHDN, FVKESK. V trimming: 4 bases; J trimming: 9 bases; junction bases outside the gene matches: 9. CDR3 length: 16 amino acids. The CDR3 region is CASSLPGLAGVFEQFF. CDR3 DNA: TGTGCCAGCAGCCTCCCCGGACTAGCGGGAGTTTTTGAGCAGTTCTTC.

The chain combines TRBV6-5 with TRBJ1-5; D gene ambiguous. The CDR3 is 14 residues long. The V gene's germline CDR1 is MNHEY and CDR2 SVGAGI. Trimming left V 6 bases short and J 2 bases short, with 11 bases between. The CDR3 nucleotides read TGTGCCAGCAGCGTACACCATCGCAATCAGCCCCAGCATTTT. As protein: CASSVHHRNQPQHF.

This clone was seen a few times. The chain links TRBV30 to TRBJ2-1; 7 nucleotides align to TRBD2. Per germline, CDR1 GTSNPN and CDR2 SVGIG (reference sequence). CDR3 length equals 16 residues. J lost 0 bases, V lost 0 bases, and 5 bases had no gene match. The CDR3 DNA reads as TGTGCCTGGAGTGTTCCTAGCGGAGTCTCCTACAATGAGCAGTTCTTC. Its translation: CAWSVPSGVSYNEQFF.